Following are 19 T cell receptor beta chains from one sample sequenced in a study of beta chain features in type 1 diabetes. The entirety of the isolated RNA underwent reverse transcription, so expressed TCRB transcripts were sequenced. The table came from immunoSEQ multiplex PCR; TCRdb's copy has only in-frame clones and leaves some out. The sample shows 150,000 to 200,000 clones, 9% to 10% of them seen only once. The sequenced sample was central memory CD4+ T cells from blood. These receptors came from a woman under 30 in good health.

This chain links TRBV27 with TRBJ2-1; D is perhaps TRBD2 (6 bases). The V gene lost 5 bases and the J gene lost 3 bases, with 8 bases spanning the gap. Germline CDR1 reads MNHEY; CDR2 reads SMNVEV (reference sequence). The CDR3 loop spans 13 amino acids. CDR3 sequence reads: CASSPGLYNEQFF. In nucleotides, the CDR3 is TGTGCCAGCAGTCCGGGACTCTACAATGAGCAGTTCTTC.

This chain connects TRBV21-1 to TRBJ2-3; TRBD2 is taken as the D call from the table, unchecked against the DNA. TRBV21-1 is an annotated pseudogene. This CDR3 spans 16 amino acids. The CDR3: CASLLGVERGADTQYF. In nucleotides, the CDR3 is TGTGCCAGCCTATTGGGGGTGGAGCGGGGGGCTGATACGCAGTATTTT.

This clone was recorded many times. The genes are TRBV9 and TRBJ2-5, with D possibly matching TRBD1 (6 bases). This CDR3 contains 14 residues. The V gene's germline CDR1 is SGDLS and CDR2 YYNGEE. The V gene lost 0 bases and the J gene lost 2 bases, with 8 bases spanning the gap. DNA of the CDR3: TGTGCCAGCAGCGTAGGACAGGTACAAGAGACCCAGTACTTC. Amino acid sequence: CASSVGQVQETQYF.

This clone was detected a few times. The chain uses TRBV5-6 and TRBJ1-1, with D uncertain. CDR3 length equals 15 residues. V gave up 4 bases and J gave up 1 base, with 14 bases separating them. Germline V gene lookup returns CDR1 SGHDT and CDR2 YYEEEE. The CDR3 sequence is CASSLTPGGNTEAFF. CDR3 DNA sequence: TGTGCCAGCAGCCTAACCCCGGGAGGGAACACTGAAGCTTTCTTT.

The rearrangement links TRBV4-1 to TRBJ2-1; 11 bases are a match to TRBD2. Unmatched junction bases numbered 12, after V lost 5 bases and J lost 6 bases. Germline CDR1 MGHRA, CDR2 YSYEKL. The CDR3 is 17 residues long. The CDR3 here is CASSSRLLAGGSNEQFF. CDR3 nucleotides: TGCGCCAGCAGCAGCCGTCTTCTAGCGGGAGGAAGCAATGAGCAGTTCTTC.

In nucleotides, the CDR3 is TGTGCTAGTGGTTTGAGTGCCAGGGGACAGGGGGCTGCAATGATTACATCCTTCTTC. This translates into CASGLSARGQGAAMITSFF. The chain links TRBV12-5 to TRBJ2-1; 12 bases line up with TRBD1. The CDR3 extends over 19 amino acids. Germline-derived CDR1 and CDR2 are LGHNT and FRNRAP. The trim removed 2 bases at V and 16 bases at J, leaving 24 bases unmatched.

This clone has a handful of counts. V usage is TRBV19 and J usage is TRBJ2-7, with TRBD2 identical over 7 bases. CDR1 and CDR2 from the germline V gene are LNHDA and SQIVND (reference sequence). The ends lost 3 bases at V and 2 bases at J; junction bases unmatched: 4. The CDR3 consists of 14 residues. In DNA, the CDR3 is TGTGCCAGTAGTATGGCTAGCGGCACCTACGAGCAGTACTTC. This codes for CASSMASGTYEQYF. Combining the CDR3 with reference TRBV19 and TRBJ2-7 gives the whole variable domain DGGITQSPKYLFRKEGQNVTLSCEQNLNHDAMYWYRQDPGQGLRLIYYSQIVNDFQKGDIAEGYSVSREKKESFPLTVTSAQKNPTAFYLCASSMASGTYEQYFGPGTRLTVT.

The rearrangement uses TRBV18 and TRBJ2-3; 8 bases fit TRBD2. This CDR3 has 14 residues. V shed 3 bases, J shed 5 bases, and the junction held 4 bases outside the gene matches. The germline V gene has CDR1 KGHSH and CDR2 LQKENI. Here the CDR3 reads CASSPSGRVDTQYF. DNA for the CDR3: TGTGCCAGCTCACCGAGCGGGAGAGTAGATACGCAGTATTTT.

There are a few counts of this clone. The chain joins TRBV29-1 to TRBJ2-3, with D unresolved. Germline V gives CDR1 SQVTM, CDR2 ANQGSEA. CDR3 length: 12 residues. V was pared by 3 bases and J by 3 bases, with 7 bases between. CDR3 protein: CSVEAGTDTQYF. The CDR3 DNA follows: TGCAGCGTTGAGGCTGGTACAGATACGCAGTATTTT.

This clone came up a few times. This sequence joins TRBV9 and TRBJ2-1; no clear D. Trimming removed 1 base at V and 8 bases at J, with 13 bases between. Germline lookup yields CDR1 SGDLS and CDR2 YYNGEE. CDR3 length equals 14 residues. This CDR3 reads CASSVKILGHEQFF. CDR3 bases: TGTGCCAGCAGCGTAAAGATCTTGGGCCATGAGCAGTTCTTC.

The rearrangement joins TRBV30 to TRBJ2-1; the D gene is possibly TRBD1 (6 bases). The CDR3 has 14 amino acids. Germline-derived CDR1 and CDR2 are GTSNPN and SVGIG (reference sequence). V was pared by 8 bases and J by 7 bases, with 21 bases between. The CDR3: CAGVGGDSGNEQFF. The CDR3 DNA sequence: TGTGCCGGGGTAGGGGGAGATTCGGGAAATGAGCAGTTCTTC.

This clone was observed a few times. The V call is TRBV7-9, the J call TRBJ1-1, with TRBD1 matching 10 bases. The CDR3 runs 13 residues. Germline V gives CDR1 SEHNR, CDR2 FQNEAQ (reference sequence). With 3 bases clipped from V and 10 bases from J, the junction kept 5 bases outside the gene matches. This CDR3 reads CASSFDRGLGAFF. In DNA, the CDR3 is TGTGCCAGCAGCTTTGACAGGGGGCTAGGAGCTTTCTTT.

This chain joins TRBV7-8 and TRBJ2-2; no clear D. The germline V gene encodes CDR1 SGHVS and CDR2 FQNEAQ. V lost 5 bases and J 1 base, leaving 14 bases between the germline ends. This CDR3 is built from 16 residues. DNA of the CDR3: TGTGCCAGCAGCCTGCGATACTCTGGGAACACCGGGGAGCTGTTTTTT. This encodes CASSLRYSGNTGELFF. The whole variable domain, remainder taken from reference TRBV7-8 and TRBJ2-2, is GAGVSQSPRYKVAKRGQDVALRCDPISGHVSLFWYQQALGQGPEFLTYFQNEAQLDKSGLPSDRFFAERPEGSVSTLKIQRTQQEDSAVYLCASSLRYSGNTGELFFGEGSRLTVL.

On this clone itself: Germline is not matched at one junction end, which may reflect a read error. The J gene is TRBJ1-1, the V gene TRBV5-6; D remains unclear. Germline V gene lookup returns CDR1 SGHDT and CDR2 YYEEEE. CDR3 length: 16 residues. The CDR3 DNA sequence: TGTGCCAGCAGCCCTAACCTCGACCGGGTGAAGACTGAAGCTTTCTTT. Encoded protein: CASSPNLDRVKTEAFF. Full variable domain (missing parts from reference TRBV5-6 and TRBJ1-1): DAGVTQSPTHLIKTRGQQVTLRCSPKSGHDTVSWYQQALGQGPQFIFQYYEEEERQRGNFPDRFSGHQFPNYSSELNVNALLLGDSALYLCASSPNLDRVKTEAFFGQGTRLTVV.

This clone was counted between two and nine times. DNA for the CDR3: TGTGCCAGCAGCTTGGGAGGCGGCTCGGGAGATCAGCCCCAGCATTTT. Translated: CASSLGGGSGDQPQHF. The chain carries TRBV5-4 and TRBJ1-5, with D uncertain. The V gene's germline CDR1 is SGHNT and CDR2 YYREEE (reference sequence). CDR3 length: 16 amino acids. Trimming stripped 0 bases from V and 5 bases from J, with 15 bases between. The full variable domain, with the rest looked up from reference TRBV5-4 and TRBJ1-5, is ETGVTQSPTHLIKTRGQQVTLRCSSQSGHNTVSWYQQALGQGPQFIFQYYREEENGRGNFPPRFSGLQFPNYSSELNVNALELDDSALYLCASSLGGGSGDQPQHFGDGTRLSIL.

V is TRBV21-1 and J is TRBJ1-1; the table's D gene call, TRBD1, was not cross checked with the DNA. TRBV21-1 has pseudogene status. This CDR3 region has 17 residues. CDR3 loop: CASSSYRVGDMNTEAFF. Here the CDR3 DNA reads TGTGCCAGCAGCTCATACAGGGTGGGAGATATGAACACTGAAGCTTTCTTT.

Many counts were recorded for this clone. The chain has TRBV30 and TRBJ2-4, with 7 bases that match TRBD2. The length of the CDR3 is 13 residues. V lost 7 bases to trimming and J lost 5 bases; unmatched junction nucleotides: 8. Germline-derived CDR1 and CDR2 are GTSNPN and SVGIG (reference sequence). The CDR3 is CASRREWENIQYF. The CDR3 DNA is TGTGCCTCGCGGCGGGAGTGGGAAAACATTCAGTACTTC.

The V call is TRBV7-2, the J call TRBJ2-3; D is perhaps TRBD2 (5 bases). With 7 bases removed from V and 0 bases from J, the gap between germline ends came to 11 bases. This CDR3 has 14 amino acids. The germline gives CDR1 SGHTA, CDR2 FQGNSA. CDR3: CASKEVASTDTQYF. The CDR3 DNA sequence: TGTGCCAGCAAGGAGGTAGCGAGCACAGATACGCAGTATTTT.

This clone has more than one count but fewer than ten. The V and J genes are TRBV5-4 and TRBJ2-7; 10 nucleotides align to TRBD1. Germline CDR1 and CDR2: SGHNT and YYREEE (reference sequence). CDR3 length: 13 residues. The trim removed 5 bases at V and 6 bases at J, leaving 5 bases unmatched. CDR3 DNA sequence: TGTGCCAGCAGAGGGACAGGGGTCGCCGAGCAGTACTTC. Translating gives CASRGTGVAEQYF.